Following are 9 T cell receptor beta chains from one sample sequenced in a study of control samples from healthy donors and cancer patients. Generated by immunoSEQ multiplex PCR, the TCRdb table keeps only in-frame clones and is missing some. The profile shows 130,000 or so clones, around nine tenths of them singletons. Sequencing was carried out using blood. The receptors shown here come from a man between 40 and 49 years old in good health.

The rearrangement uses TRBV19 and TRBJ1-2; 7 nucleotides match TRBD1. V was clipped by 8 bases and J by 2 bases; unmatched bases: 11. Germline-derived CDR1 and CDR2 are LNHDA and SQIVND (reference sequence). The CDR3 loop spans 15 amino acids. The CDR3 loop reads CASAPESTGNYGYTF. The CDR3 coding sequence is TGTGCCAGTGCCCCCGAATCGACAGGGAACTATGGCTACACCTTC.

This chain joins TRBV4-3 and TRBJ2-2, with D unclear. Germline loops: CDR1 LGHNA, CDR2 YSLEER. CDR3 size: 15 residues. The germline V and J ends were trimmed by 3 bases and 3 bases, with 11 bases remaining between them. CDR3 nucleotides: TGCGCCAGCAGCCAGACCCCCCTGGACACCGGGGAGCTGTTTTTT. Translation gives CASSQTPLDTGELFF.

The rearrangement uses TRBV11-3 and TRBJ2-3; D remains unclear. V was cut by 5 bases and J by 1 base, with 16 bases left in between. Germline values: CDR1 SGHNT, CDR2 YENEEA. The CDR3 is 16 residues long. The CDR3 reads CASSPAQQIGTDTQYF. In nucleotides, the CDR3 is TGTGCCAGCAGCCCCGCACAACAGATTGGCACAGATACGCAGTATTTT.

The V call is TRBV29-1, the J call TRBJ1-1; D gene uncertain. CDR1 SQVTM and CDR2 ANQGSEA come from the germline V gene. The CDR3 length is 13 residues. Between the trimmed V and J ends, which lost 1 base and 0 bases, there was a span of 6 bases. CDR3 nucleotides: TGCAGCGTTGAAGGGGTAGTGAACACTGAAGCTTTCTTT. This translates into CSVEGVVNTEAFF.

V and J are TRBV9 and TRBJ2-5; no reliable D call. The ends were cut back, 0 bases at V and 1 base at J, with 7 bases in the middle. The CDR3 loop spans 14 amino acids. Germline assignment: CDR1 SGDLS and CDR2 YYNGEE. The CDR3 DNA is TGTGCCAGCAGCGTAGGGGCAGGCCAAGAGACCCAGTACTTC. Protein: CASSVGAGQETQYF.

The chain is built from TRBV3-1 (or the pseudogene TRBV3-2) and TRBJ2-3; 8 positions match TRBD2. CDR1 is LGHDT and CDR2 is YNNKEL in the germline V gene (reference sequence). CDR3 length equals 16 residues. J lost 7 bases, V lost 4 bases, and 13 bases had no gene match. The chain's CDR3 is CASSPQGLGSQNTQYF. CDR3 DNA sequence: TGTGCCAGCAGCCCCCAGGGACTAGGCTCTCAAAATACGCAGTATTTT.

This sequence joins TRBV2 and TRBJ1-3; D call uncertain. Between the trimmed V and J ends, which lost 4 bases and 0 bases, there was a span of 13 bases. CDR1 and CDR2 (germline): SNHLY, FYNNEI. The CDR3 sequence is 16 residues long. CDR3 in amino acids: CASSVRPGFSGNTIYF. The CDR3 coding sequence is TGTGCCAGCAGTGTAAGACCCGGTTTCTCTGGAAACACCATATATTTT.

The V call is TRBV3-1 (or the pseudogene TRBV3-2), the J call TRBJ2-7; a weak D match, TRBD2 (5 bases). From germline, CDR1 is LGHDT and CDR2 YNNKEL (reference sequence). The CDR3 has 14 amino acids. Trimming took 4 bases from V and 4 from J, leaving 14 bases between them. The CDR3 DNA reads as TGTGCCAGCAGCCCCTCGGGGAACCCATACGAGCAGTACTTC. Translated, it gives CASSPSGNPYEQYF.

CDR3 region: CASSIRQGAGRNTEAFF. DNA of the CDR3: TGTGCCAGTAGTATCAGACAGGGGGCTGGAAGGAACACTGAAGCTTTCTTT. J is TRBJ1-1 and V is TRBV19, with 10 positions matching TRBD1. This CDR3 is built from 17 residues. CDR1 and CDR2 from the germline V gene are LNHDA and SQIVND (reference sequence). With V trimmed by 3 bases and J by 1 base, 8 bases remained unmatched.